This entry lists 32 T cell receptor beta chains sequenced from one sample in a study of blood T cell repertoires in COVID-19. Produced via immunoSEQ multiplex PCR; TCRdb's table is partial and in-frame only. The data contain some 36,000 clones, 90% to 95% of them singletons. The sample comprised peripheral blood. The receptors stem from a man in his fifties or sixties with active or convalescent COVID-19.

The V call is TRBV2, the J call TRBJ1-1; 7 bases are shared with TRBD1. CDR3 size: 14 residues. The V gene's germline CDR1 is SNHLY and CDR2 FYNNEI. V dropped 7 bases and J dropped 2; count of bases not matched to a gene: 7. CDR3 sequence (DNA): TGTGCCAGCAACAGGGGCAATAGAAACACTGAAGCTTTCTTT. Protein sequence: CASNRGNRNTEAFF.

This chain uses TRBV2 with TRBJ2-7, with 7 nucleotides matching TRBD1. This CDR3 has 12 amino acids. The V and J ends lost 9 bases and 1 base, in that order; junction bases with no gene match: 3. The germline CDR1 and CDR2 sequences are SNHLY and FYNNEI. This CDR3 is CARGQDSYEQYF. The CDR3 coding sequence is TGTGCCAGAGGACAGGATTCCTACGAGCAGTACTTC.

The V gene is TRBV12-5, the J gene TRBJ2-5, with TRBD2 identical over 7 bases. Germline V gene sequence: CDR1 LGHNT, CDR2 FRNRAP. CDR3 size: 14 residues. V trimming: 7 bases; J trimming: 2 bases; junction bases outside the gene matches: 7. The CDR3 reads CASAPSGVQETQYF. CDR3 bases: TGTGCTAGTGCCCCCAGCGGGGTTCAAGAGACCCAGTACTTC. Combining the CDR3 with reference TRBV12-5 and TRBJ2-5 gives the whole variable domain DARVTQTPRHKVTEMGQEVTMRCQPILGHNTVFWYRQTMMQGLELLAYFRNRAPLDDSGMPKDRFSAEMPDATLATLKIQPSEPRDSAVYFCASAPSGVQETQYFGPGTRLLVL.

The chain recombines TRBV2 with TRBJ1-4; 12 bases agree with TRBD1. The CDR3 spans 15 residues. Germline trimming cut 6 bases from V and 9 bases from J; bases unmatched to any gene: 8. CDR1 and CDR2 (germline): SNHLY, FYNNEI. CDR3 loop: CASSGTGGASKKLFF. The CDR3, as DNA: TGTGCCAGCAGCGGGACAGGGGGCGCATCGAAAAAACTGTTTTTT.

V usage is TRBV15 and J usage is TRBJ2-7; tentatively, D is TRBD1 (6 bases). The CDR3 contains 12 residues. V was pared by 1 base and J by 12 bases, with 13 bases between. Germline V gene sequence: CDR1 LNHNV, CDR2 YYDKDF (reference sequence). This chain's CDR3 is CATSRVQGSTYF. In DNA, the CDR3 is TGTGCCACCAGCAGAGTTCAGGGGAGTACGTACTTC.

The rearrangement links TRBV2 to TRBJ2-5, with D maybe TRBD2 (5 bases). The CDR3 has 16 amino acids. Germline values: CDR1 SNHLY, CDR2 FYNNEI. V lost 1 base to trimming and J lost 1 base, with 13 bases between them. The CDR3 spells CASSEGIGGGQETQYF. The CDR3, as DNA: TGTGCCAGCAGTGAAGGGATCGGAGGAGGCCAAGAGACCCAGTACTTC.

The V and J genes are TRBV7-2 and TRBJ1-5, with D unclear. Germline V CDR1 and CDR2: SGHTA, FQGNSA. This CDR3 contains 14 residues. V lost 3 bases, J lost 9 bases, and 15 bases lay in between. CDR3 protein: CASSFDADRGPQHF. The CDR3 bases are TGTGCCAGCAGCTTTGACGCCGACCGGGGGCCCCAGCATTTT.

This chain connects TRBV5-1 to TRBJ1-2, with 7 bases fitting TRBD1. Germline CDR1 SGHRS, CDR2 YFSETQ. This CDR3 spans 14 amino acids. V shed 4 bases and J 2 bases; nucleotides not matched to a gene: 5. The CDR3: CASSPMTGNYGYTF. In nucleotides, the CDR3 is TGCGCCAGCAGCCCAATGACAGGGAACTATGGCTACACCTTC.

This chain links TRBV7-8 with TRBJ2-1, with a possible D match to TRBD1 (6 bases). The CDR3 is 16 amino acids. The V and J ends lost 5 bases and 4 bases respectively, with 18 bases between them. Germline V gene data show CDR1 as SGHVS and CDR2 as FQNEAQ. The CDR3 nucleotides are TGTGCCAGCAGCGCCCTGAGGGGGAACCTATACAATGAGCAGTTCTTC. This codes for CASSALRGNLYNEQFF.

V usage is TRBV18 and J usage is TRBJ1-2; TRBD1 might be the D (6 bases). Per germline, CDR1 KGHSH and CDR2 LQKENI. The CDR3 consists of 14 residues. Trimming removed 3 bases from V and 4 bases from J, with 12 bases in between. The CDR3 sequence: CASSPNRVSYGYTF. Here the CDR3 DNA reads TGTGCCAGCTCACCTAACAGGGTTAGCTATGGCTACACCTTC.

The chain uses TRBV27 and TRBJ1-2; 9 bases agree with TRBD1. The CDR3 length is 14 residues. V shed 2 bases and J 8 bases; nucleotides not matched to a gene: 6. Germline V lookup: CDR1 MNHEY, CDR2 SMNVEV (reference sequence). CDR3 region: CASSLRDRAGGYTF. CDR3 nucleotide sequence: TGTGCCAGCAGTTTAAGGGACAGGGCGGGGGGCTACACCTTC.

The chain carries TRBV27 and TRBJ2-7, with 9 bases identical to TRBD1. Per germline, CDR1 MNHEY and CDR2 SMNVEV (reference sequence). This CDR3 has 12 residues. V was clipped by 10 bases and J by 3 bases; unmatched bases: 4. The CDR3 DNA sequence: TGTGCCACTTCGGGACAGGGCTACGAGCAGTACTTC. This translates into CATSGQGYEQYF.

This sequence joins TRBV10-3 and TRBJ1-2, with D uncertain. V was shortened by 3 bases and J by 2 bases, with 13 bases between the two germline ends. CDR3 length: 15 amino acids. The germline CDR1 and CDR2 sequences are ENHRY and SYGVKD. CDR3 in amino acids: CAISDPPTINYGYTF. As DNA, the CDR3 is TGTGCCATCAGTGACCCCCCGACAATCAACTATGGCTACACCTTC.

A few counts support this clone. This chain connects TRBV28 to TRBJ2-5; maybe TRBD2 (6 bases). Trimming cost V 1 base and J 5 bases, with 8 bases left between them. CDR3 size: 13 residues. Germline V lookup: CDR1 MDHEN, CDR2 SYDVKM. CDR3 bases: TGTGCCAGCAGTTTATCGGGGGTGGAGACCCAGTACTTC. This translates into CASSLSGVETQYF.

This clone was observed once. The chain is built from TRBV11-2 and TRBJ1-3; weak D call: TRBD1 (6 bases). Trimming pared 6 bases from V and 4 bases from J, leaving 10 bases between. This CDR3 region has 13 residues. The germline V gene encodes CDR1 SGHAT and CDR2 FQNNGV. As DNA, the CDR3 is TGTGCCAGCAGTTCGGACAGCGGAAACACCATATATTTT. This sequence encodes CASSSDSGNTIYF.

The V call is TRBV10-1, the J call TRBJ1-1, with D perhaps TRBD1 (5 bases). V was pared by 0 bases and J by 3 bases, with 5 bases between. The CDR3 has 13 residues. Germline V gives CDR1 WNHNN, CDR2 SYGVQD (reference sequence). The CDR3 is CASSESRDTEAFF. The CDR3 DNA follows: TGCGCCAGCAGTGAGTCCAGGGACACTGAAGCTTTCTTT.

V usage is TRBV6-5 and J usage is TRBJ2-7; D possibly corresponds to TRBD1 (6 bases). The CDR3 has 14 amino acids. The germline V and J ends were trimmed by 6 bases and 6 bases, with 18 bases remaining between them. The germline gives CDR1 MNHEY, CDR2 SVGAGI. Here the CDR3 reads CASRRTAALSEQYF. In DNA, the CDR3 is TGTGCCAGCAGGCGGACAGCGGCCCTATCCGAGCAGTACTTC.

This clone was observed a few times. The CDR3, as DNA: TGTGCCAGCAGCGTAGCCAGCTCCTACAATGAGCAGTTCTTC. Translating gives CASSVASSYNEQFF. The chain combines TRBV9 with TRBJ2-1, with D unresolved. The CDR3 sequence is 14 residues long. Trimming shortened V by 0 bases and J by 0 bases, and 4 bases separated the two germline ends. CDR1 and CDR2 from the germline V gene are SGDLS and YYNGEE.

The rearrangement uses TRBV10-3 and TRBJ2-3, with TRBD2 identical over 7 bases. This CDR3 region has 14 residues. Germline values: CDR1 ENHRY, CDR2 SYGVKD. The V and J ends lost 6 bases and 4 bases, in that order; junction bases with no gene match: 7. The CDR3 coding sequence is TGTGCCATCAGGGCGGGAGCCCTCGCAGATACGCAGTATTTT. Residues: CAIRAGALADTQYF.

This chain uses TRBV18 with TRBJ1-1; no clear D gene. The germline gives CDR1 KGHSH, CDR2 LQKENI. Deletions cut 3 bases from V and 1 base from J, with 9 bases between. The CDR3 loop spans 14 amino acids. CDR3 DNA sequence: TGTGCCAGCTCACCGATACCGGGGAACACTGAAGCTTTCTTT. Its protein is CASSPIPGNTEAFF.

V gene TRBV18 combines with J gene TRBJ1-2; 8 nucleotides agree with TRBD1. This CDR3 region has 14 residues. Losses at the gene ends were 3 bases for V and 5 bases for J; bases not matched to a gene: 5. Per germline, CDR1 KGHSH and CDR2 LQKENI. Here the CDR3 DNA reads TGTGCCAGCTCACCCCAGGACAGGGAGTATGGCTACACCTTC. Its translation is CASSPQDREYGYTF.

This chain uses TRBV5-4 with TRBJ1-2, with 7 bases matching TRBD1. V was pared by 0 bases and J by 4 bases, with 6 bases of the junction left unmatched. Germline V CDR1 and CDR2: SGHNT, YYREEE (reference sequence). CDR3 length: 15 amino acids. CDR3 bases: TGTGCCAGCAGCTTGGAACAGGGGTTCCGCTATGGCTACACCTTC. This translates into CASSLEQGFRYGYTF.

The CDR3 sequence: CSVDAGTGDYGYTF. DNA for the CDR3: TGCAGCGTCGATGCCGGGACAGGAGACTATGGCTACACCTTC. The V call is TRBV29-1, the J call TRBJ1-2, with 8 nucleotides matching TRBD1. V lost 6 bases to trimming and J lost 3 bases; unmatched junction nucleotides: 9. Germline loops: CDR1 SQVTM, CDR2 ANQGSEA. CDR3 length: 14 residues.

V is TRBV5-1 and J is TRBJ2-2; TRBD2 matches 8 bases. V trimming: 0 bases; J trimming: 0 bases; junction bases outside the gene matches: 1. CDR3 size: 16 residues. CDR1 and CDR2 (germline): SGHRS, YFSETQ. CDR3 protein: CASSLELAANTGELFF. The CDR3 region has the DNA TGCGCCAGCAGCTTGGAACTAGCGGCGAACACCGGGGAGCTGTTTTTT.

The rearrangement uses TRBV5-6 and TRBJ2-1, with 9 bases that match TRBD2. This CDR3 spans 15 amino acids. From germline, CDR1 is SGHDT and CDR2 YYEEEE. The junction had 9 bases not matched to a gene; V was cut back by 2 bases and J by 9 bases. DNA of the CDR3: TGTGCCAGCAGCTTTGCGGGAGGGCCGGGGGTTGAGCAGTTCTTC. Residues: CASSFAGGPGVEQFF. The whole variable domain, remainder taken from reference TRBV5-6 and TRBJ2-1, is DAGVTQSPTHLIKTRGQQVTLRCSPKSGHDTVSWYQQALGQGPQFIFQYYEEEERQRGNFPDRFSGHQFPNYSSELNVNALLLGDSALYLCASSFAGGPGVEQFFGPGTRLTVL.

V usage is TRBV30 and J usage is TRBJ2-2; TRBD2 aligns across 13 bases. There are 16 residues in the CDR3. V dropped 3 bases and J dropped 0; count of bases not matched to a gene: 1. Germline assignment: CDR1 GTSNPN and CDR2 SVGIG (reference sequence). The chain's CDR3 is CAWRGLAGSNTGELFF. DNA for the CDR3: TGTGCCTGGAGGGGACTAGCGGGATCGAACACCGGGGAGCTGTTTTTT. The entire variable domain, with the rest obtained from reference TRBV30 and TRBJ2-2, is as follows: SQTIHQWPATLVQPVGSPLSLECTVEGTSNPNLYWYRQAAGRGLQLLFYSVGIGQISSEVPQNLSASRPQDRQFILSSKKLLLSDSGFYLCAWRGLAGSNTGELFFGEGSRLTVL.

The rearrangement uses TRBV6-2 or TRBV6-3 and TRBJ2-3; 7 nucleotides agree with TRBD2. Germline V CDR1 and CDR2: MNHEY, SVGEGT. Trimming took 4 bases from V and 4 from J; bases not matched to a gene: 5. The CDR3 sequence is 14 residues long. DNA of the CDR3: TGTGCCAGCAGTTCTAGCGGCGTCCCAGATACGCAGTATTTT. Translating gives CASSSSGVPDTQYF.

This chain links TRBV10-1 with TRBJ1-2; the match to TRBD1 covers 7 bases. This CDR3 is built from 13 residues. Trimming cost V 3 bases and J 7 bases; bases outside gene matches: 5. Germline V gene sequence: CDR1 WNHNN, CDR2 SYGVQD (reference sequence). CDR3: CASSDDRVAGYTF. The CDR3 nucleotides are TGCGCCAGCAGTGACGACAGGGTAGCTGGCTACACCTTC.

Points on this clone: Other DNA sequences within the sample encode an identical CDR3. The chain employs TRBV7-9 and TRBJ1-1; D may be TRBD1 (6 bases). Germline values: CDR1 SEHNR, CDR2 FQNEAQ (reference sequence). The CDR3 totals 14 residues. V was pared by 1 base and J by 1 base, with 7 bases between. In DNA, the CDR3 is TGTGCCAGCAGCTTAGAAGGGGGGAACACTGAAGCTTTCTTT. Translation gives CASSLEGGNTEAFF. The variable domain in full, completed from reference TRBV7-9 and TRBJ1-1, reads DTGVSQNPRHKITKRGQNVTFRCDPISEHNRLYWYRQTLGQGPEFLTYFQNEAQLEKSRLLSDRFSAERPKGSFSTLEIQRTEQGDSAMYLCASSLEGGNTEAFFGQGTRLTVV.

Note on this clone: A read error may produce the germline difference seen at one junction end. The rearrangement uses TRBV7-2 and TRBJ1-3; possible D gene TRBD1, 6 bases. Germline CDR1 reads SGHTA; CDR2 reads FQGNSA. The CDR3 covers 16 residues. CDR3 sequence reads: CATSRRQASSGNTIYF. CDR3 DNA sequence: TGTGCCACCAGCAGAAGACAGGCGTCCTCTGGAAACACCATATATTTT. The variable domain in full, with the rest retrieved from reference TRBV7-2 and TRBJ1-3, is GAGVSQSPSNKVTEKGKDVELRCDPISGHTALYWYRQSLGQGLEFLIYFQGNSAPDKSGLPSDRFSAERTGGSVSTLTIQRTQQEDSAVYLCATSRRQASSGNTIYFGEGSWLTVV.

This clone occurred once. The chain couples TRBV6-5 to TRBJ2-5, with 13 bases lining up with TRBD2. J was trimmed by 5 bases and V by 2 bases; bases with no gene match: 5. Germline V gene sequence: CDR1 MNHEY, CDR2 SVGAGI. The CDR3 contains 16 residues. The CDR3 spells CASSYALAGGRETQYF. The CDR3 DNA is TGTGCCAGCAGTTACGCACTAGCGGGGGGGAGGGAGACCCAGTACTTC.

The CDR3, as DNA: TGTGCCAGCTCACCTACCGATGACGCGGGTGGCTACACCTTC. Protein sequence: CASSPTDDAGGYTF. The chain carries TRBV18 and TRBJ1-2; the D is unclear. Germline values: CDR1 KGHSH, CDR2 LQKENI. The CDR3 has 14 residues. The V and J ends lost 3 bases and 7 bases respectively, with 15 bases between them.